The 14 T cell receptor beta chains presented below share a single source sample, sequenced in a study of CD8 T cells in ankylosing spondylitis. Via MiXCR, TCRdb re-called the 5' RACE reads, giving one row per CDR3 protein. This sample has roughly 170,000 distinct CDR3 sequences; 9.8% occur once, and the top ten carry approximately 16%. Sequenced: blood, either unsorted or a sorted T cell fraction (not recorded which). The receptor set was obtained from a female donor with ankylosing spondylitis or in good health (not recorded which).

The chain joins TRBV6-5 to TRBJ2-1, with 8 nucleotides matching TRBD2. This CDR3 comprises 16 residues. Germline V CDR1 and CDR2: MNHEY, SVGAGI. The trim removed 0 bases at V and 2 bases at J, leaving 3 bases unmatched. DNA of the CDR3: TGTGCCAGCAGTTACTCTGGGACTAGAGCCTACAATGAGCAGTTCTTC. This encodes CASSYSGTRAYNEQFF.

The chain uses TRBV12-3 or TRBV12-4 and TRBJ2-7, with a possible D match to TRBD2 (5 bases). This CDR3 has 13 residues. V shed 6 bases and J shed 2 bases, with 11 bases lying between them. CDR3: CASSRGAAYEQYF. The CDR3 DNA reads TGTGCCAGCAGCCGGGGTGCAGCCTACGAGCAGTACTTC.

This clonotype was counted many times. V usage is TRBV12-3 or TRBV12-4 and J usage is TRBJ2-7; 9 bases fit TRBD2. The CDR3 covers 12 residues. Unmatched junction bases numbered 3, after V lost 5 bases and J lost 7 bases. The CDR3 sequence is CASSLAGGEQYF. CDR3 nucleotides: TGTGCCAGCAGTCTGGCGGGAGGGGAGCAGTACTTC.

This clonotype was seen repeatedly, ten times or more. The chain carries TRBV12-3 or TRBV12-4 and TRBJ2-2; D is possibly TRBD2 (5 bases). V lost 6 bases to trimming and J lost 5 bases, with 10 bases between them. The CDR3 spans 13 residues. The CDR3 bases are TGTGCCAGCAGGCCTCCGGGAACCGGGGAGCTGTTTTTT. Encoded protein: CASRPPGTGELFF.

This clonotype was counted at least ten times. The rearrangement uses TRBV6-1 and TRBJ2-1; D assignment may be TRBD1 or TRBD2 (5 bases each). V shed 8 bases and J shed 0 bases, with 14 bases lying between them. The CDR3 loop spans 15 amino acids. Germline CDR1 and CDR2: MNHNS and SASEGT. CDR3 in amino acids: CASGLGGSSYNEQFF. The CDR3 DNA reads TGTGCCAGCGGCCTTGGGGGTAGCTCCTACAATGAGCAGTTCTTC.

The chain combines TRBV25-1 with TRBJ2-5, with D maybe TRBD2 (5 bases). V was shortened by 0 bases and J by 5 bases, with 13 bases between the two germline ends. Germline CDR1 reads MGHDK; CDR2 reads SYGVNS. The CDR3 runs to 15 residues. The CDR3 coding sequence is TGTGCCAGCAGTGAATATATTAAGGGCGGGGAGACCCAGTACTTC. Protein sequence: CASSEYIKGGETQYF.

This clonotype was seen at least ten times. The chain recombines TRBV5-1 with TRBJ2-7; possible D gene TRBD1, 6 bases. The V and J ends lost 3 bases and 2 bases respectively, with 9 bases between them. The CDR3 totals 13 residues. The germline V gene encodes CDR1 SGHRS and CDR2 YFSETQ. The CDR3 here is CASSWTATYEQYF. CDR3 DNA sequence: TGCGCCAGCAGCTGGACAGCTACCTACGAGCAGTACTTC.

The chain has TRBV24-1 and TRBJ2-2; 10 bases match TRBD1. This CDR3 comprises 16 residues. CDR1 and CDR2 (germline): KGHDR, SFDVKD. V lost 4 bases, J lost 7 bases, and 8 bases stayed unmatched. CDR3 residues: CATSEWTGGEVGELFF. CDR3 sequence (DNA): TGTGCCACCAGTGAATGGACAGGGGGTGAAGTCGGGGAGCTGTTTTTT.

The V call is TRBV27, the J call TRBJ2-1; 7 nucleotides match TRBD2. The CDR3 sequence is 13 residues long. Germline CDR1 MNHEY, CDR2 SMNVEV (reference sequence). J was trimmed by 8 bases and V by 7 bases; bases with no gene match: 8. The CDR3 DNA follows: TGTGCCAGCATAAGCGGCGGGAGCGATGAGCAGTTCTTC. Residues: CASISGGSDEQFF.

This clonotype was seen a handful of times. The rearrangement uses TRBV28 and TRBJ2-3; 7 nucleotides line up with TRBD2. J was trimmed by 3 bases and V by 4 bases; bases with no gene match: 4. The V gene's germline CDR1 is MDHEN and CDR2 SYDVKM. The CDR3 extends over 14 amino acids. In DNA form, the CDR3 reads TGTGCCAGCAGTTGGGAGGGAGGGACAGATACGCAGTATTTT. Its protein is CASSWEGGTDTQYF. The whole variable domain, filled in from reference TRBV28 and TRBJ2-3, reads DVKVTQSSRYLVKRTGEKVFLECVQDMDHENMFWYRQDPGLGLRLIYFSYDVKMKEKGDIPEGYSVSREKKERFSLILESASTNQTSMYLCASSWEGGTDTQYFGPGTRLTVL.

By sample share, this clonotype is medium-sized (0.01 to 0.1%). This sequence joins TRBV7-8 and TRBJ2-7; perhaps TRBD2 as D (5 bases). The CDR3 totals 13 residues. Trimming took off 5 bases at V and 5 bases at J, with 13 bases between the two ends. Per the germline V gene, CDR1 is SGHVS and CDR2 is FQNEAQ. In nucleotides, the CDR3 is TGTGCCAGCAGCAAGGAGGTGCTAGACGAGCAGTACTTC. Amino acid sequence: CASSKEVLDEQYF.

This clonotype was detected only a few times. The rearrangement links TRBV6-5 to TRBJ2-7; D is uncertain. Germline-derived CDR1 and CDR2 are MNHEY and SVGAGI. The CDR3 covers 15 residues. V dropped 2 bases and J dropped 1 base, with 12 bases sitting between them. DNA of the CDR3: TGTGCCAGCAGTTACAAGTCACCCCAATCCTACGAGCAGTACTTC. Its protein product is CASSYKSPQSYEQYF.

This clonotype was counted a few times. The chain combines TRBV2 with TRBJ2-1; no clear D. Per germline, CDR1 SNHLY and CDR2 FYNNEI. With 2 bases removed from V and 0 bases from J, the gap between germline ends came to 8 bases. The CDR3 totals 15 residues. For the CDR3, the DNA is TGTGCCAGCAGTGAAATGAGGAGCTCCTACAATGAGCAGTTCTTC. The encoded protein is CASSEMRSSYNEQFF.

This clonotype was counted a single time. V and J are TRBV7-2 and TRBJ2-6; 11 nucleotides align to TRBD2. CDR1 is SGHTA, CDR2 FQGNSA, per germline. The length of the CDR3 is 17 residues. V trimming: 4 bases; J trimming: 4 bases; junction bases outside the gene matches: 6. The CDR3 protein is CASSSIAGGLGANVLTF. For the CDR3, the DNA is TGTGCCAGCAGCTCGATAGCGGGAGGGCTCGGGGCCAACGTCCTGACTTTC.